This TCR beta chain was retrieved from a study of T-cell reconstitution after alpha-beta-depleted transplantation in children. Regarding the study as a whole: Approximately two months post-transplant, alpha-beta T cells reportedly originated from several hundred expanded graft clones.

This CDR3 has 17 amino acids. Turning to this clonotype: What it binds is unknown.

Unique molecular identifiers were incorporated when the TCRbeta library was constructed. MiXCR was run by TCRdb on the PCR reads, yielding one entry per CDR3 protein. This repertoire shows around 580,000 distinct CDR3 sequences, roughly 30% found once; its top ten account for about 35%. The chain has TRBV21-1 and TRBJ2-3; the table's D call, TRBD2, has no DNA check behind it. TRBV21-1 is listed as a pseudogene. Sequencing was performed on PBMCs, taken before TCRalphabeta/CD19-depleted stem cell transplant. The TCR sequence derives from a boy under three years old with Wiskott-Aldrich syndrome, due to receive a stem cell transplant. The CDR3 nucleotides are TGTGCCAGCAGCAAGGTCGGGGGGGCCTCCCGCACAGATACGCAGTATTTT. This encodes CASSKVGGASRTDTQYF.